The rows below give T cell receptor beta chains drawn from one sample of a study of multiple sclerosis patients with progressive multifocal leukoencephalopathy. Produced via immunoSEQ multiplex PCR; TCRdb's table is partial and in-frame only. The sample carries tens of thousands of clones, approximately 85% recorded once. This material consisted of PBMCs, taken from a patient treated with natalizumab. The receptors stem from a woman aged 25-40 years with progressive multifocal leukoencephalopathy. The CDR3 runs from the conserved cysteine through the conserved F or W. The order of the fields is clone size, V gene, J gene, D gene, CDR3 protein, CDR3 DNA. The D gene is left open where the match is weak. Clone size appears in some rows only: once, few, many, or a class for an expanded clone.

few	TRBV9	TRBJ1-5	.	CASSRGQGGQPQHF	TGTGCCAGCAGCCGCGGGCAGGGAGGTCAGCCCCAGCATTTT
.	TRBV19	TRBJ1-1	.	CASTPGRLNTEAFF	TGTGCCAGTACCCCGGGACGGCTGAACACTGAAGCTTTCTTT
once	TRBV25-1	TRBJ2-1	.	CASVDSFNEQFF	TGTGCCAGCGTGGACAGTTTCAATGAGCAGTTCTTC
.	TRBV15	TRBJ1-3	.	CATSRDGRGSGNTIYF	TGTGCCACCAGCAGAGATGGCAGGGGCTCTGGAAACACCATATATTTT
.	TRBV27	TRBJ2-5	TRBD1	CASSHSGTGILETQYF	TGTGCCAGCAGCCACTCCGGGACAGGGATTCTAGAGACCCAGTACTTC
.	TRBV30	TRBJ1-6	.	CAGSPDNSPLHF	TGTGCCGGGAGCCCCGATAATTCACCCCTCCACTTT
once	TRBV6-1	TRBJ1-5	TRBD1	CASSLTGPGQPQHF	TGTGCCAGCAGTTTGACAGGGCCGGGACAGCCCCAGCATTTT
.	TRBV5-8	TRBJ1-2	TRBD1	CASSFQNSWDRAGYTF	TGTGCCAGCAGCTTCCAGAATTCTTGGGACAGGGCTGGCTACACCTTC
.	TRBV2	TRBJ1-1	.	CASSDRIPGRTNTEAFF	TGTGCCAGCAGTGACAGAATTCCGGGACGGACCAACACTGAAGCTTTCTTT
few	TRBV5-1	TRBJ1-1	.	CASSLAGGSTFWMNTEAFF	TGCGCCAGCAGCTTGGCCGGCGGCAGCACCTTTTGGATGAACACTGAAGCTTTCTTT
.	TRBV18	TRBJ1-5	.	CASSKTGSSNQPQHF	TGTGCCAGCTCTAAAACAGGGAGTAGCAATCAGCCCCAGCATTTT
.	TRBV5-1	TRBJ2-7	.	CANKTAYEQYF	TGCGCCAACAAGACAGCCTACGAGCAGTACTTC
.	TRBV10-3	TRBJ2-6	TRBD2	CAISDGTSGSSSGANVLTF	TGTGCCATCAGTGATGGGACTAGCGGGAGCAGCTCTGGGGCCAACGTCCTGACTTTC
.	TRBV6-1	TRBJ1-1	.	CASSLHMNTEAFF	TGTGCCAGCAGCCTCCACATGAACACTGAAGCTTTCTTT
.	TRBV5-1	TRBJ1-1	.	CASSLAGTPGESEAFF	TGCGCCAGCAGCTTGGCCGGGACACCGGGGGAAAGTGAAGCTTTCTTT
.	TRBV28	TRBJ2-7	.	CASSLGGHGGSYEQYF	TGTGCCAGCAGTTTAGGGGGACACGGGGGGTCCTACGAGCAGTACTTC
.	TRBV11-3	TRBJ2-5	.	CASSFGGSQETQYF	TGTGCCAGCAGCTTCGGCGGGTCCCAAGAGACCCAGTACTTC
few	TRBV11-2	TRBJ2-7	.	CASSSQGYEQYF	TGTGCCAGCAGCTCACAGGGCTACGAGCAGTACTTC
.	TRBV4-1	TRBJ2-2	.	CARSQESSLFTGELFF	TGCGCCCGCAGCCAAGAGTCGTCACTTTTCACCGGGGAGCTGTTTTTT
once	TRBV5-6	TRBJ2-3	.	CASGRAPTDTQYF	TGTGCCAGCGGCAGGGCCCCCACAGATACGCAGTATTTT
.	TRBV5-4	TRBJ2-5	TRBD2	CASTLSGAEETQYF	TGTGCCAGCACCCTAAGCGGGGCCGAAGAGACCCAGTACTTC
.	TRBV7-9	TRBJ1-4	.	CASSTPGRAWANEKLFF	TGTGCCAGCAGCACCCCCGGGAGGGCATGGGCTAATGAAAAACTGTTTTTT
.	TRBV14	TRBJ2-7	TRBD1	CASRGQGAYEQYF	TGTGCCAGCAGGGGACAGGGGGCCTACGAGCAGTACTTC
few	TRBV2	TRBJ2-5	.	CASRSGVVETQYF	TGTGCCAGCAGATCAGGGGTAGTGGAGACCCAGTACTTC
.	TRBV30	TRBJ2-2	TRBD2	CAWTSGITGELFF	TGTGCCTGGACTAGCGGGATCACCGGGGAGCTGTTTTTT
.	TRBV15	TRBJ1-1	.	CATSRETAGEAFF	TGTGCCACCAGCAGAGAGACGGCCGGTGAAGCTTTCTTT
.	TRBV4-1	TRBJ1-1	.	CASSQEVGGSFF	TGCGCCAGCAGCCAGGAGGTCGGGGGATCTTTCTTT
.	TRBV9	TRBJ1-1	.	CASSVGGDTEAFF	TGTGCCAGCAGCGTAGGGGGGGACACTGAAGCTTTCTTT
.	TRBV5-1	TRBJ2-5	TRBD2	CASSLMVAGGGKETQYF	TGCGCCAGCAGCTTGATGGTAGCGGGAGGAGGTAAAGAGACCCAGTACTTC
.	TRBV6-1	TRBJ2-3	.	CASSEIRGAPTDTQYF	TGTGCCAGCAGTGAAATACGGGGGGCCCCCACAGATACGCAGTATTTT
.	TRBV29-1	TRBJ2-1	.	CSSGSGDNGEQFF	TGCAGCTCCGGGAGTGGGGATAATGGCGAGCAGTTCTTC
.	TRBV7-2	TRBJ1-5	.	CASSLAPTGLNQPQHF	TGTGCCAGCAGCTTAGCGCCTACAGGCCTTAATCAGCCCCAGCATTTT
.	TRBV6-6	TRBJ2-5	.	CASSGGFGTQYF	TGTGCCAGCAGTGGGGGATTCGGGACCCAGTACTTC